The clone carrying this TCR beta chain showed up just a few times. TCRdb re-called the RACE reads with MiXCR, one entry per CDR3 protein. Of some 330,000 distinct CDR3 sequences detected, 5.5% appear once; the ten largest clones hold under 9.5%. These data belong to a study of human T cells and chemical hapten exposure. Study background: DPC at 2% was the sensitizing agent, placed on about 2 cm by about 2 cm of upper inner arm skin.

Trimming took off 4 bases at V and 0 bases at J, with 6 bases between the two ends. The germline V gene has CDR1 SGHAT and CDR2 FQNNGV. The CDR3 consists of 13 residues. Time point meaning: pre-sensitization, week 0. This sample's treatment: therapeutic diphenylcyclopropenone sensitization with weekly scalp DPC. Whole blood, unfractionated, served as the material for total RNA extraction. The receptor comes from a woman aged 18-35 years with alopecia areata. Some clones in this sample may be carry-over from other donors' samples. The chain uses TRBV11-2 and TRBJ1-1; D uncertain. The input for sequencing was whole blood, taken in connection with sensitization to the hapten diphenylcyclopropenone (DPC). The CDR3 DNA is TGTGCCAGCAGCTCTATGATGAACACTGAAGCTTTCTTT. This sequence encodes CASSSMMNTEAFF.